A single T cell receptor beta chain is shown here with its context. Germline V lookup: CDR1 SGHAT, CDR2 FQNNGV. Trimming removed 5 bases at V and 1 base at J, with 14 bases between. This CDR3 is 15 amino acids long. This specimen comes from a study of cytomegalovirus exposure and HLA in healthy donors. Primers included in the PCR were 60 Vbeta and 13 Jbeta primers. Data came from immunoSEQ multiplex PCR; TCRdb stores just in-frame clones and leaves some out. This table holds about 140,000 clones. Sequenced material: PBMCs. The chain employs TRBV11-2 and TRBJ1-1; the D is unclear. This TCR was recovered from a man aged 35-49 years in good health and CMV-seronegative. This CDR3 is CASSRGQRSNTEAFF. The DNA of the CDR3 is TGTGCCAGCAGCCGCGGCCAAAGATCGAACACTGAAGCTTTCTTT.